The TCR beta chain described here comes from a study of cytomegalovirus exposure and HLA in healthy donors. General study results and limits: A later analysis found common viral pathogens apparently linked to several of the most significant clusters. Looking again later, the authors saw that most CMV-associated TCR beta chains seemed HLA-restricted. No immune exposure information besides CMV serostatus was available.

On this clone itself: No antigen is known for it.

The PCR employed 60 Vbeta primers together with 13 Jbeta primers. TCRdb keeps only in-frame clones here, not all; method: immunoSEQ multiplex PCR. The sample has more than 250,000 clones, 70% to 90% seen once. CDR1 and CDR2 (germline): SGHRS, YFSETQ. The CDR3 covers 14 residues. Trimming shortened V by 4 bases and J by 0 bases, and 7 bases separated the two germline ends. This chain joins TRBV5-1 and TRBJ1-4; D perhaps matches TRBD1 (5 bases). The sequenced sample consisted of PBMCs. The TCR was taken from a woman between 18 and 29 years old in good health and CMV-seronegative. This chain's CDR3 is CASSDSATNEKLFF. The DNA for the CDR3 is TGCGCCAGCAGCGACAGCGCAACTAATGAAAAACTGTTTTTT.